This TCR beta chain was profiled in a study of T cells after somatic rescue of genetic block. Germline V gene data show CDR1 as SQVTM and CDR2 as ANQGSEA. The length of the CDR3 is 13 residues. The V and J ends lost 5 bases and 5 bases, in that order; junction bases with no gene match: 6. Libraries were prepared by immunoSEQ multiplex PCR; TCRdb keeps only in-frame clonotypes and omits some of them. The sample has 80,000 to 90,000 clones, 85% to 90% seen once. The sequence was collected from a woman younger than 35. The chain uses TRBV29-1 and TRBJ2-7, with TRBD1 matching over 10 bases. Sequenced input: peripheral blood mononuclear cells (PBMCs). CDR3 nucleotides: TGCAGCGTTACCCGGGACAGGGGTCACGAGCAGTACTTC. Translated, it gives CSVTRDRGHEQYF.